This passage covers 22 T cell receptor beta chains from one sample sequenced in a study of patients and donors after allogeneic stem cell transplantation. MiXCR was run by TCRdb on the RT-PCR reads, yielding one entry per CDR3 protein. The sample records 900,000 to 1,000,000 distinct CDR3 sequences, roughly 18% being singletons. The sequencing sample was made of blood, either unsorted or a sorted T cell fraction (not recorded which). The receptors originated from a human donor who was either an allogeneic HSCT recipient or a stem cell or donor lymphocyte infusion donor (not recorded which). It is not recorded whose cells these are; they may come from a transplant donor.

The chain has TRBV29-1 and TRBJ2-7; perhaps TRBD1 as D (7 bases). The CDR3 has 15 residues. Germline V CDR1 and CDR2: SQVTM, ANQGSEA. Trimming removed 3 bases from V and 0 bases from J, with 15 bases in between. Written as DNA, the CDR3 is TGCAGCGTTGATTTGGGCGGGGACAGCTCCTACGAGCAGTACTTC. It yields the protein CSVDLGGDSSYEQYF.

This clonotype was counted only a few times. The chain employs TRBV7-3 and TRBJ2-1, with D perhaps TRBD2 (7 bases). The CDR3 sequence is 14 residues long. The germline V gene has CDR1 SGHTA and CDR2 FQGTGA. Trimming pared 5 bases from V and 5 bases from J, leaving 13 bases between. The CDR3 region is CASSRGGSNNEQFF. As DNA, the CDR3 is TGTGCCAGCAGCAGGGGGGGGTCTAACAATGAGCAGTTCTTC.

The J gene is TRBJ2-1, the V gene TRBV5-1; D is possibly TRBD1 or TRBD2 (6 bases each). The CDR3 covers 18 residues. V dropped 0 bases and J dropped 6 bases, with 22 bases sitting between them. CDR1 is SGHRS and CDR2 is YFSETQ in the germline V gene. CDR3 sequence (DNA): TGCGCCAGCAGCTTGGATCTGGGTTCGGGGGCGCGTCTCAATGAGCAGTTCTTC. Amino acids: CASSLDLGSGARLNEQFF.

V and J are TRBV10-3 and TRBJ2-7; maybe TRBD1 (6 bases). The germline gives CDR1 ENHRY, CDR2 SYGVKD. The ends were cut back, 6 bases at V and 0 bases at J, with 12 bases in the middle. The CDR3 has 14 residues. As DNA, the CDR3 is TGTGCCATCAGGCCGACAGGAGACTCCTACGAGCAGTACTTC. Translated: CAIRPTGDSYEQYF.

This chain connects TRBV5-1 to TRBJ1-5; D may be TRBD1 (6 bases). The germline V and J ends were trimmed by 0 bases and 7 bases, with 14 bases remaining between them. CDR1 is SGHRS, CDR2 YFSETQ, per germline. The length of the CDR3 is 15 residues. The CDR3 spells CASSLGTGRGQPQHF. In DNA, the CDR3 is TGCGCCAGCAGCTTGGGCACAGGGAGAGGACAGCCCCAGCATTTT. Full variable domain (rest looked up from reference TRBV5-1 and TRBJ1-5): KAGVTQTPRYLIKTRGQQVTLSCSPISGHRSVSWYQQTPGQGLQFLFEYFSETQRNKGNFPGRFSGRQFSNSRSEMNVSTLELGDSALYLCASSLGTGRGQPQHFGDGTRLSIL.

The chain links TRBV20-1 to TRBJ2-1; D not resolved. V lost 3 bases to trimming and J lost 6 bases, with 15 bases between them. Germline V gives CDR1 DFQATT, CDR2 SNEGSKA (reference sequence). The CDR3 has 14 amino acids. The CDR3 loop reads CSASLGSLPNEQFF. CDR3 in DNA: TGCAGTGCTAGCCTGGGATCCCTCCCCAATGAGCAGTTCTTC.

This clonotype was counted between two and nine times. The gene calls are TRBV20-1 and TRBJ2-2; possibly TRBD2 for D (5 bases). Germline V gives CDR1 DFQATT, CDR2 SNEGSKA (reference sequence). The CDR3 runs 13 residues. V gave up 6 bases and J gave up 1 base, with 9 bases separating them. The CDR3 DNA reads TGCAGTGCCACTAGGGAGAACACCGGGGAGCTGTTTTTT. Translating gives CSATRENTGELFF.

The V gene is TRBV10-3, the J gene TRBJ1-2, with 7 bases identical to TRBD1. This CDR3 region has 17 residues. Germline loops: CDR1 ENHRY, CDR2 SYGVKD. With V trimmed by 3 bases and J by 2 bases, 12 bases remained unmatched. CDR3 amino acids: CAISETTGKALNYGYTF. The CDR3 coding sequence is TGTGCCATCAGTGAAACGACAGGGAAGGCCCTCAACTATGGCTACACCTTC.

This clonotype was found a few times. CDR3 DNA: TGCGCCAGCAGCCAAGGGTTGGGGACAGGGGGAGGCGAGCAGTACTTC. Its translation is CASSQGLGTGGGEQYF. V is TRBV4-3 and J is TRBJ2-7; TRBD1 aligns across 11 bases. V lost 1 base and J lost 6; bases outside the gene matches: 8. The CDR3 runs to 16 residues. Germline CDR1 LGHNA, CDR2 YSLEER.

This clonotype was seen a few times. The V and J genes are TRBV4-1 and TRBJ1-1, with 7 nucleotides matching TRBD1. The germline V gene encodes CDR1 MGHRA and CDR2 YSYEKL. Losses at the gene ends were 3 bases for V and 1 base for J; bases not matched to a gene: 17. The CDR3 contains 19 residues. The CDR3 coding sequence is TGCGCCAGCAGCCACCGCATTAGGGGGCCGGCGTCCAGGAACACTGAAGCTTTCTTT. This codes for CASSHRIRGPASRNTEAFF.

This CDR3 is CASSSISSGRASTDTQYF. CDR3 DNA: TGCGCCAGCAGCTCAATCTCTAGCGGGAGGGCTAGCACAGATACGCAGTATTTT. The rearrangement joins TRBV5-1 to TRBJ2-3, with 12 bases fitting TRBD2. V lost 3 bases to trimming and J lost 0 bases; unmatched junction nucleotides: 8. The CDR3 totals 18 residues. CDR1 is SGHRS, CDR2 YFSETQ, per germline. Full variable domain (outside the CDR3, taken from reference TRBV5-1 and TRBJ2-3): KAGVTQTPRYLIKTRGQQVTLSCSPISGHRSVSWYQQTPGQGLQFLFEYFSETQRNKGNFPGRFSGRQFSNSRSEMNVSTLELGDSALYLCASSSISSGRASTDTQYFGPGTRLTVL.

This clonotype was seen a few times. The rearrangement links TRBV20-1 to TRBJ2-7; D might be TRBD2 (5 bases). V lost 5 bases and J lost 1, with 12 bases in between. CDR1 and CDR2 from the germline V gene are DFQATT and SNEGSKA (reference sequence). This CDR3 contains 13 residues. CDR3 loop: CSAFAGVSYEQYF. CDR3 DNA: TGCAGTGCTTTTGCCGGGGTGTCCTACGAGCAGTACTTC.

The genes are TRBV6-2 or TRBV6-3 and TRBJ1-2; perhaps TRBD1 as D (5 bases). The CDR3 is made up of 14 amino acids. V was clipped by 1 base and J by 2 bases, with 8 bases between them. CDR1 and CDR2 from the germline V gene are MNHEY and SVGEGT. The CDR3 protein is CASSYFGGNYGYTF. CDR3 sequence (DNA): TGTGCCAGCAGTTACTTCGGGGGGAACTATGGCTACACCTTC.

Ten or more counts support this clonotype. This CDR3 reads CASSFEGLLSYNEQFF. CDR3 nucleotides: TGTGCCAGCAGCTTTGAAGGGCTTCTCTCCTACAATGAGCAGTTCTTC. This chain links TRBV5-6 with TRBJ2-1, with unresolved D. The length of the CDR3 is 16 residues. The germline gives CDR1 SGHDT, CDR2 YYEEEE. V shed 2 bases and J shed 0 bases, with 12 bases lying between them.

There are a few counts of this clonotype. The chain couples TRBV29-1 to TRBJ2-1, with 10 bases aligning to TRBD1. The CDR3 totals 14 residues. The ends lost 6 bases at V and 5 bases at J; junction bases unmatched: 7. From germline, CDR1 is SQVTM and CDR2 ANQGSEA. The CDR3 here is CSVLTGGAHNEQFF. The CDR3, as DNA: TGCAGCGTCCTGACAGGGGGCGCCCACAATGAGCAGTTCTTC.

The J gene is TRBJ2-3, the V gene TRBV7-9; 12 nucleotides line up with TRBD2. The CDR3 sequence is 16 residues long. The trim removed 5 bases at V and 3 bases at J, leaving 6 bases unmatched. CDR1 is SEHNR and CDR2 is FQNEAQ in the germline V gene (reference sequence). In DNA, the CDR3 is TGTGCCAGCAGCGAGACTAGCGGGAGCGGGACAGATACGCAGTATTTT. Amino acid sequence: CASSETSGSGTDTQYF.

This clonotype was observed a handful of times. The CDR3 DNA reads TGTGCCAGCAGCTTAGATTTCGGGGGGGCCTACAATGAGCAGTTCTTC. Translation gives CASSLDFGGAYNEQFF. J is TRBJ2-1 and V is TRBV11-2, with TRBD2 identical over 8 bases. Trimming at V came to 0 bases and at J to 2 bases, leaving 3 bases not matched to a gene. Germline V gene data show CDR1 as SGHAT and CDR2 as FQNNGV. The CDR3 length is 16 residues.

This clonotype was seen repeatedly, ten times or more. V usage is TRBV7-2 and J usage is TRBJ2-2; D is undetermined. CDR1 is SGHTA, CDR2 FQGNSA, per germline. This CDR3 spans 12 amino acids. V lost 4 bases and J 3 bases, leaving 3 bases between the germline ends. Here the CDR3 reads CASSSYTGELFF. The CDR3 DNA is TGTGCCAGCAGCTCCTACACCGGGGAGCTGTTTTTT.

The chain combines TRBV5-5 with TRBJ2-1; the match to TRBD2 covers 13 bases. The trim removed 6 bases at V and 2 bases at J, leaving 5 bases unmatched. The CDR3 sequence is 16 residues long. Germline V gives CDR1 SGHKS, CDR2 YYEKEE (reference sequence). For the CDR3, the DNA is TGTGCCAGCAAAACAGGACTAGCGGGGGCCTACAATGAGCAGTTCTTC. It is translated as CASKTGLAGAYNEQFF.

This clonotype was seen only a few times. The V call is TRBV12-3 or TRBV12-4, the J call TRBJ2-3; 8 bases are shared with TRBD2. The CDR3 sequence is 17 residues long. V gave up 1 base and J gave up 1 base; unmatched junction bases: 7. CDR3 nucleotides: TGTGCCAGCAGTTTAGTCCCCGGGAGGGCCGGCACAGATACGCAGTATTTT. Encoded protein: CASSLVPGRAGTDTQYF.

The rearrangement links TRBV7-3 to TRBJ2-7, with 9 bases identical to TRBD1. With 4 bases clipped from V and 6 bases from J, the junction kept 7 bases outside the gene matches. The CDR3 spans 14 residues. Germline lookup yields CDR1 SGHTA and CDR2 FQGTGA. CDR3 amino acids: CASSSTGTGFEQYF. The CDR3 coding sequence is TGTGCCAGCAGCTCTACCGGGACAGGGTTCGAGCAGTACTTC.

This chain links TRBV2 with TRBJ2-3; D is possibly TRBD1 or TRBD2 (5 bases each). The V end lost 0 bases, the J end lost 6 bases, and 7 bases lay between the germline ends. The CDR3 has 13 amino acids. Germline loops: CDR1 SNHLY, CDR2 FYNNEI. The CDR3 DNA sequence: TGTGCCAGCAGTGAAGCGGGGGTTGATACGCAGTATTTT. Translation gives CASSEAGVDTQYF.